This record covers a single TCR beta chain. The data derive from a study of blood T cell repertoires in COVID-19. Overall study: Acute and convalescent COVID-19 samples came from the United States, Italy and Spain.

Allocation to cohorts depended on clinical history reported by the participants. Either two negative PCRs, clearance, or symptom resolution qualified Cohort 3 donors as recovered. The CDR3 is 14 amino acids. Germline V CDR1 and CDR2: SGHTA, FQGTGA. J gave up 3 bases and V 5 bases, and 5 bases lay outside the gene matches. Under the authors' procedure: It was from reference gene primer amplification that nucleated cell counts were estimated. Using immunoSEQ multiplex PCR, the repertoire was profiled, and TCRdb retains in-frame clones only, with some absent. V and J calls and clone size are given by that table; D and trimming were obtained from the DNA. The sample contains about 150,000 clones, about 85% of which appear only once.

This sequence joins TRBV7-3 and TRBJ2-7, with TRBD1 identical over 9 bases. This TCR derives from a woman aged 40 to 55 who had recovered from COVID-19. The material sequenced was PBMCs or T cells enriched from blood (not recorded which). The CDR3 nucleotides are TGTGCCAGCAGCGCGGGACAGGGCCTCTACGAGCAGTACTTC. It encodes CASSAGQGLYEQYF.